This T cell receptor (beta chain) came from a study of cytomegalovirus exposure and HLA in healthy donors. Overall study results and limits: The study recorded 164 TCR beta chains that were cytomegalovirus-associated. Cytomegalovirus status was reportedly diagnosed by the classifier with high specificity and sensitivity.

TCRdb's table, derived via immunoSEQ multiplex PCR, lists solely in-frame clones and lacks some. This sample carries 280,000 or so clones, 70% to 90% of them seen once, and the ten largest clones take roughly 1%. This CDR3 region has 13 residues. The V and J ends lost 10 bases and 6 bases respectively, with 18 bases between them. Germline V gene lookup returns CDR1 MNHEY and CDR2 SMNVEV (reference sequence). The count of this clone is one. Its target is not known. The sequence came from a young woman in good health and CMV-seronegative. Sample: PBMCs. The V gene is TRBV27, the J gene TRBJ1-2; D might be TRBD1 (5 bases). CDR3 loop: CATSAGGLDGYTF. The CDR3 nucleotides are TGTGCCACCTCCGCTGGGGGGTTAGATGGCTACACCTTC.